One sample yielded the 8 T cell receptor beta chains listed below, sequenced in a study of cytomegalovirus exposure and HLA in healthy donors. Primers for the PCR totalled 60 Vbeta and 13 Jbeta. The data were produced by immunoSEQ multiplex PCR, yet TCRdb's version contains in-frame clones alone and is incomplete. The sample holds approximately 79,000 clones. Input material: PBMCs. Every receptor here comes from a man between 40 and 49 years old in good health and CMV-seronegative.

The V call is TRBV7-2, the J call TRBJ2-1; the D gene is possibly TRBD1 (6 bases). Germline V gene lookup returns CDR1 SGHTA and CDR2 FQGNSA. V was pared by 2 bases and J by 8 bases, with 19 bases between. The CDR3 spans 16 residues. Written as DNA, the CDR3 is TGTGCCAGCAGCTTACGCGAAGGGCAGGGGATGTATGAGCAGTTCTTC. Translated: CASSLREGQGMYEQFF.

The chain joins TRBV30 to TRBJ2-1; TRBD2 is a possible D gene (5 bases). V lost 6 bases and J 2 bases, leaving 8 bases between the germline ends. The CDR3 is 12 residues long. Germline CDR1 is GTSNPN and CDR2 is SVGIG (reference sequence). The CDR3 region is CACGRAYNEQFF. The CDR3 coding sequence is TGTGCCTGCGGGCGGGCCTACAATGAGCAGTTCTTC.

V gene TRBV6-5 combines with J gene TRBJ2-2, with D maybe TRBD1 (5 bases). CDR1 and CDR2 (germline): MNHEY, SVGAGI. The CDR3 runs to 12 residues. Trimming stripped 8 bases from V and 3 bases from J, with 7 bases between. The CDR3 nucleotides are TGTGCCAGCTTCAGGGACACCGGGGAGCTGTTTTTT. This gives the protein CASFRDTGELFF.

The rearrangement links TRBV4-3 to TRBJ1-1; perhaps TRBD1 as D (6 bases). This CDR3 contains 15 residues. From germline, CDR1 is LGHNA and CDR2 YSLEER. V shed 0 bases and J shed 11 bases, with 19 bases lying between them. This CDR3 is CASSQDPASRGWAFF. The CDR3 coding sequence is TGCGCCAGCAGCCAAGATCCCGCGAGCAGGGGTTGGGCTTTCTTT.

In regard to this clone: Other DNA sequences in the same sample also yield this CDR3. The V call is TRBV12-5, the J call TRBJ2-1; 7 positions agree with TRBD2. V gave up 2 bases and J gave up 6 bases; unmatched junction bases: 1. Germline V gene lookup returns CDR1 LGHNT and CDR2 FRNRAP. The CDR3 is 13 amino acids. CDR3 amino acids: CASGLSGGNEQFF. The CDR3 DNA sequence: TGTGCTAGTGGTTTGTCGGGGGGCAATGAGCAGTTCTTC.

The chain is built from TRBV29-1 and TRBJ2-4, with a weak D call TRBD2 (6 bases). V was shortened by 6 bases and J by 0 bases, with 9 bases between the two germline ends. Germline CDR1 and CDR2: SQVTM and ANQGSEA. CDR3 size: 13 residues. In nucleotides, the CDR3 is TGCAGCGTGGGGGGACTAGCCAAAAACATTCAGTACTTC. Amino acid sequence: CSVGGLAKNIQYF. Together with reference TRBV29-1 and TRBJ2-4, the CDR3 gives the full variable domain: SAVISQKPSRDICQRGTSLTIQCQVDSQVTMMFWYRQQPGQSLTLIATANQGSEATYESGFVIDKFPISRPNLTFSTLTVSNMSPEDSSIYLCSVGGLAKNIQYFGAGTRLSVL.

Comments on this clone: The germline gene is not matched at one end of the junction; a read error may be the cause. The chain carries TRBV7-6 and TRBJ2-7; 11 bases map to TRBD1. The CDR3 totals 15 residues. In germline, CDR1 is SGHVS, CDR2 FNYEAQ. The CDR3 DNA reads as TGTGCCAGCAGTTTAGCCGGGACAGGGGGCTACGAGCAGTACTTC. Encoded protein: CASSLAGTGGYEQYF.

V usage is TRBV5-6 and J usage is TRBJ2-3; TRBD1 is a possible D gene (5 bases). Germline V gives CDR1 SGHDT, CDR2 YYEEEE. V was shortened by 0 bases and J by 2 bases, with 19 bases between the two germline ends. The CDR3 has 18 amino acids. The chain's CDR3 is CASSLGPGKGPFTDTQYF. CDR3 coding DNA: TGTGCCAGCAGCTTGGGTCCAGGGAAAGGGCCGTTCACAGATACGCAGTATTTT.